Listed here are 29 T cell receptor beta chains from one sample, sequenced in a study of shared clonotypes between healthy human individuals. Sequencing was performed with immunoSEQ multiplex PCR; in TCRdb, only in-frame clones are kept and a portion is missing. The sample has 100,000 or so clones, less than 50% seen once; the top ten hold over 12%. Source material: PBMCs. The receptors come from a middle-aged woman in good health. Some clones in this sample may be carry-over from other donors' samples.

The sample holds a few counts of this clone. The V and J genes are TRBV5-1 and TRBJ2-7; TRBD1 matches at 12 bases. J lost 6 bases, V lost 5 bases, and 9 bases had no gene match. CDR3 length: 15 residues. CDR1 and CDR2 (germline): SGHRS, YFSETQ. The CDR3 loop reads CASRTGTGGFGEQYF. CDR3 nucleotide sequence: TGCGCCAGCAGGACGGGGACAGGGGGCTTCGGCGAGCAGTACTTC.

The sample holds one count of this clone. The chain uses TRBV19 and TRBJ2-7, with TRBD2 as a possible D gene (5 bases). Germline CDR1 is LNHDA and CDR2 is SQIVND (reference sequence). The CDR3 length is 13 residues. With 6 bases removed from V and 2 bases from J, the gap between germline ends came to 11 bases. This chain's CDR3 is CASRSTGTYEQYF. DNA of the CDR3: TGTGCCAGTAGGTCTACCGGGACCTACGAGCAGTACTTC.

Note on this clone: With a much larger clone just one base away, this may be a read error. Other DNA sequences of this sample code for an identical CDR3. This chain links TRBV5-4 with TRBJ1-2; 7 bases agree with TRBD1. Germline CDR1 and CDR2: SGHNT and YYREEE (reference sequence). J was trimmed by 0 bases and V by 5 bases; bases with no gene match: 7. This CDR3 contains 15 residues. CDR3 sequence: CASSLGDRANYGYTF. The CDR3 coding sequence is TGTGCCAGCAGTCTCGGGGACAGAGCTAACTATGGCTACACCTTC.

The rearrangement joins TRBV27 to TRBJ2-7; TRBD2 might be the D (6 bases). The CDR3 is 15 amino acids. Trimming stripped 5 bases from V and 1 base from J, with 15 bases between. Germline CDR1 MNHEY, CDR2 SMNVEV (reference sequence). As DNA, the CDR3 is TGTGCCAGCAGTCCCTCTAGCGAAGGATCCTACGAGCAGTACTTC. Translating it yields CASSPSSEGSYEQYF.

In its sample, this clone was seen a few times. V and J are TRBV18 and TRBJ2-1; TRBD2 aligns across 7 bases. Losses at the gene ends were 3 bases for V and 7 bases for J; bases not matched to a gene: 6. The CDR3 sequence is 14 residues long. Germline V gene data show CDR1 as KGHSH and CDR2 as LQKENI. The CDR3 nucleotides read TGTGCCAGCTCACCTGCGGGAGTGTGGAATGAGCAGTTCTTC. Encoded protein: CASSPAGVWNEQFF.

This clone was picked up a small number of times. This chain uses TRBV5-1 with TRBJ2-1; D possibly uses TRBD1 or TRBD2 (5 bases each). Looked up from germline, CDR1 is SGHRS and CDR2 is YFSETQ. This CDR3 spans 14 amino acids. With 1 base removed from V and 5 bases from J, the gap between germline ends came to 10 bases. Here the CDR3 reads CASSLYGADNEQFF. The DNA of the CDR3 is TGCGCCAGCAGCTTGTACGGGGCAGACAATGAGCAGTTCTTC.

The chain joins TRBV5-1 to TRBJ1-2; 7 nucleotides match TRBD1. The germline V gene has CDR1 SGHRS and CDR2 YFSETQ. Losses at the gene ends were 0 bases for V and 6 bases for J; bases not matched to a gene: 2. This CDR3 has 13 residues. The CDR3 sequence: CASSLATGDGYTF. The CDR3 bases are TGCGCCAGCAGCTTGGCAACAGGGGATGGCTACACCTTC. Full variable domain (rest looked up from reference TRBV5-1 and TRBJ1-2): KAGVTQTPRYLIKTRGQQVTLSCSPISGHRSVSWYQQTPGQGLQFLFEYFSETQRNKGNFPGRFSGRQFSNSRSEMNVSTLELGDSALYLCASSLATGDGYTFGSGTRLTVV.

This clone was observed a few times. The rearrangement links TRBV5-1 to TRBJ1-4; D gene uncertain. This CDR3 has 16 amino acids. The germline CDR1 and CDR2 sequences are SGHRS and YFSETQ. V lost 4 bases and J lost 0, with 13 bases in between. CDR3 in amino acids: CASSPGAQATNEKLFF. For the CDR3, the DNA is TGCGCCAGCAGCCCCGGAGCCCAAGCAACTAATGAAAAACTGTTTTTT.

A few counts support this clone. The sample carries other DNA sequences with the same CDR3. V is TRBV30 and J is TRBJ1-5; unclear D gene. Germline lookup yields CDR1 GTSNPN and CDR2 SVGIG (reference sequence). Between the trimmed V and J ends, which lost 0 bases and 0 bases, there was a span of 3 bases. CDR3 length: 13 residues. The CDR3 loop reads CAWSVGSNQPQHF. CDR3 in DNA: TGTGCCTGGAGTGTAGGTAGCAATCAGCCCCAGCATTTT.

This clone has just a few counts. The J gene is TRBJ1-2, the V gene TRBV29-1; TRBD1 might be the D (6 bases). The CDR3 is made up of 15 amino acids. In germline, CDR1 is SQVTM, CDR2 ANQGSEA. Trimming shortened V by 1 base and J by 8 bases, and 20 bases separated the two germline ends. This CDR3 reads CSVEVRQARWGGYTF. For the CDR3, the DNA is TGCAGCGTTGAAGTCCGACAGGCTCGTTGGGGGGGCTACACCTTC.

As regards this clone: A read error is the likely source, as a far larger clone sits one nucleotide away. Without the conserved terminal phenylalanine or tryptophan, this CDR3 likely stems from a read error. J is TRBJ1-5 and V is TRBV2, with D hard to call. Germline CDR1 is SNHLY and CDR2 is FYNNEI. V dropped 6 bases and J dropped 4 bases, with 7 bases sitting between them. The CDR3 consists of 12 residues. CDR3 in amino acids: CASSANNQPQHL. CDR3 bases: TGTGCCAGCAGCGCCAATAATCAGCCCCAGCATCTT.

The chain is built from TRBV9 and TRBJ2-1, with 11 positions matching TRBD2. The CDR3 covers 15 residues. CDR1 and CDR2 from the germline V gene are SGDLS and YYNGEE. Germline trimming cut 4 bases from V and 5 bases from J; bases unmatched to any gene: 5. The CDR3 DNA follows: TGTGCCAGCAGCCCTAGACTAGCGGGACACAATGAGCAGTTCTTC. This encodes CASSPRLAGHNEQFF.

The rearrangement links TRBV5-5 to TRBJ2-1; 10 bases line up with TRBD2. V dropped 1 base and J dropped 3; count of bases not matched to a gene: 1. The CDR3 runs to 15 residues. CDR1 is SGHKS and CDR2 is YYEKEE in the germline V gene (reference sequence). CDR3 DNA sequence: TGTGCCAGCAGCTTGCTAGCGGGAGTCTACAATGAGCAGTTCTTC. It codes for CASSLLAGVYNEQFF.

V gene TRBV11-2 combines with J gene TRBJ2-4; D possibly corresponds to TRBD1 (5 bases). Trimming shortened V by 5 bases and J by 0 bases, and 14 bases separated the two germline ends. This CDR3 region has 16 residues. Germline CDR1 is SGHAT and CDR2 is FQNNGV. The CDR3, as DNA: TGTGCCAGCAGCCCCCGGACAATCTTAGCCAAAAACATTCAGTACTTC. The encoded protein is CASSPRTILAKNIQYF.

V gene TRBV7-9 combines with J gene TRBJ1-4, with a weak D call TRBD1 (6 bases). Germline V gene data show CDR1 as SEHNR and CDR2 as FQNEAQ (reference sequence). The CDR3 consists of 13 residues. V was clipped by 5 bases and J by 8 bases, with 12 bases between them. In DNA, the CDR3 is TGTGCCAGCAGCCCGGGACACACAGAAAAACTGTTTTTT. It is translated as CASSPGHTEKLFF.

A few counts support this clone. The chain has TRBV27 and TRBJ2-2; 7 bases map to TRBD1. Germline-derived CDR1 and CDR2 are MNHEY and SMNVEV (reference sequence). J gave up 6 bases and V 10 bases, and 8 bases lay outside the gene matches. The CDR3 sequence is 13 residues long. CDR3 residues: CATHSTGPGELFF. The CDR3, as DNA: TGTGCCACCCATTCGACAGGGCCCGGGGAGCTGTTTTTT.

The count of this clone is one. The junction does not match germline at one end; this may be a read error. Other DNA sequences in the sample encode the same CDR3. The V call is TRBV30, the J call TRBJ1-2; TRBD1 is a possible D gene (5 bases). The CDR3 length is 13 residues. Germline loops: CDR1 GTSNPN, CDR2 SVGIG (reference sequence). CDR3 sequence (DNA): TGCGCCTGGAGTCCGGGACCAACGGGGGGCTACACCTTC. It translates to CAWSPGPTGGYTF.

The rearrangement joins TRBV14 to TRBJ2-7, with 9 positions matching TRBD1. V shed 4 bases, J shed 3 bases, and the junction held 4 bases outside the gene matches. CDR3 length: 14 residues. Germline-derived CDR1 and CDR2 are SGHDN and FVKESK. The CDR3 loop is CASSRDRAVYEQYF. The CDR3 coding sequence is TGTGCCAGCAGCCGGGACAGGGCCGTCTACGAGCAGTACTTC.

This clone was seen repeatedly, ten times or more. The V and J genes are TRBV14 and TRBJ2-5; 9 nucleotides line up with TRBD1. The J call is doubtful: the DNA matches TRBJ2-7 better. This CDR3 comprises 19 residues. CDR1 and CDR2 from the germline V gene are SGHDN and FVKESK. CDR3 region: CASSQGAPYDRGSSYEQYF. The CDR3, as DNA: TGTGCCAGCAGCCAAGGGGCCCCCTATGACAGGGGGAGCTCCTACGAGCAGTACTTC.

The rearrangement joins TRBV25-1 to TRBJ2-1; 8 bases line up with TRBD2. V lost 4 bases, J lost 2 bases, and 7 bases stayed unmatched. The CDR3 is 16 residues long. Germline V gene sequence: CDR1 MGHDK, CDR2 SYGVNS. The CDR3 spells CASSGVGLGPYNEQFF. As DNA, the CDR3 is TGTGCCAGCAGTGGGGTGGGACTAGGGCCCTACAATGAGCAGTTCTTC.

The chain combines TRBV6-6 with TRBJ2-5; weak D call: TRBD2 (6 bases). V shed 0 bases and J shed 7 bases, with 12 bases lying between them. The CDR3 length is 14 residues. From germline, CDR1 is MNHNY and CDR2 SVGAGI (reference sequence). In nucleotides, the CDR3 is TGTGCCAGCAGTTACTCTCAAACCGGGGGGACCCAGTACTTC. Its translation is CASSYSQTGGTQYF.

In this sample, this clone turned up a few times. The rearrangement joins TRBV9 to TRBJ1-2; D uncertain. CDR1 and CDR2 from the germline V gene are SGDLS and YYNGEE. V lost 0 bases, J lost 4 bases, and 10 bases lay in between. The CDR3 has 14 residues. The CDR3 sequence: CASSVAAVIYGYTF. CDR3 in DNA: TGTGCCAGCAGCGTAGCGGCAGTGATCTATGGCTACACCTTC.

The genes are TRBV6-1 and TRBJ2-7; TRBD2 aligns across 8 bases. The CDR3 has 16 residues. V lost 2 bases and J lost 6; bases outside the gene matches: 12. Germline values: CDR1 MNHNS, CDR2 SASEGT. For the CDR3, the DNA is TGTGCCAGCAGTGAAACCCCCAGCGGGGGCAGGAGCGAGCAGTACTTC. Translation gives CASSETPSGGRSEQYF.

The chain joins TRBV9 to TRBJ2-7, with 8 bases matching TRBD1. The CDR3 contains 14 residues. The germline CDR1 and CDR2 sequences are SGDLS and YYNGEE. Unmatched junction bases numbered 13, after V lost 5 bases and J lost 9 bases. CDR3 nucleotides: TGTGCCAGCAGATCTCCGGGACAGGTCCCAGGGCAGTACTTC. Translation: CASRSPGQVPGQYF.

This clone was counted at least ten times. The chain uses TRBV29-1 and TRBJ2-5; D gene ambiguous. The V gene's germline CDR1 is SQVTM and CDR2 ANQGSEA. There are 10 residues in the CDR3. Trimming removed 7 bases at V and 5 bases at J, with 8 bases between. CDR3 in amino acids: CSAQLETQYF. In DNA form, the CDR3 reads TGCAGCGCCCAGCTGGAGACCCAGTACTTC.

This clone was detected a few times. The chain carries TRBV7-9 and TRBJ2-3; D tentatively reads TRBD1 or TRBD2 (6 bases each). Germline loops: CDR1 SEHNR, CDR2 FQNEAQ (reference sequence). The V end was cut by 1 base, the J end by 0 bases, with 8 bases between. CDR3 length equals 15 residues. The CDR3 DNA reads as TGTGCCAGCAGCTTAGGGGGGGCGAGCACAGATACGCAGTATTTT. Translated, it gives CASSLGGASTDTQYF.

This chain uses TRBV4-3 with TRBJ2-1; unclear D gene. V shed 10 bases and J shed 9 bases, with 13 bases lying between them. The CDR3 runs to 11 residues. From germline, CDR1 is LGHNA and CDR2 YSLEER. This chain's CDR3 is CATLSMGEQFF. The CDR3 nucleotides are TGCGCCACACTATCCATGGGTGAGCAGTTCTTC.

In its sample, this clone was seen a few times. J is TRBJ2-2 and V is TRBV4-1; 11 bases fit TRBD2. The junction had 7 bases not matched to a gene; V was cut back by 1 base and J by 3 bases. Germline V CDR1 and CDR2: MGHRA, YSYEKL. The CDR3 runs 18 residues. CDR3 nucleotides: TGCGCCAGCAGCCAAGGGCGGATAGCGGGAGGGTACACCGGGGAGCTGTTTTTT. This encodes CASSQGRIAGGYTGELFF.

This clone showed up many times. The genes are TRBV4-2 and TRBJ2-7, with D tentatively TRBD2 (5 bases). This CDR3 region has 17 residues. Trimming took 0 bases from V and 2 from J, leaving 17 bases between them. Germline CDR1 and CDR2: LGHNA and YNFKEQ. CDR3 amino acids: CASSQDQSGKTTYEQYF. The CDR3 DNA sequence: TGTGCCAGCAGCCAAGACCAATCGGGGAAAACCACCTACGAGCAGTACTTC.